This T cell receptor beta chain came from a study of siplizumab effects on memory and regulatory T cells. Only in-frame clones appear in the TCRdb table, and some are missing; sequencing was by immunoSEQ multiplex PCR. Here the sample spans approximately 100,000 clones, about 93% being singletons. The origin of this receptor is a human donor in good health. Material: non-Treg CD4+ T cells sorted from blood.

CDR3 in amino acids: CASSDSGTGGYGYTF. The CDR3 nucleotides are TGTGCCAGCAGTGACTCGGGGACAGGGGGATATGGCTACACCTTC. This chain joins TRBV6-4 and TRBJ1-2, with 11 bases identical to TRBD1. V trimming: 0 bases; J trimming: 5 bases; junction bases outside the gene matches: 2. CDR1 and CDR2 (germline): MRHNA, SNTAGT. This CDR3 region has 15 residues.